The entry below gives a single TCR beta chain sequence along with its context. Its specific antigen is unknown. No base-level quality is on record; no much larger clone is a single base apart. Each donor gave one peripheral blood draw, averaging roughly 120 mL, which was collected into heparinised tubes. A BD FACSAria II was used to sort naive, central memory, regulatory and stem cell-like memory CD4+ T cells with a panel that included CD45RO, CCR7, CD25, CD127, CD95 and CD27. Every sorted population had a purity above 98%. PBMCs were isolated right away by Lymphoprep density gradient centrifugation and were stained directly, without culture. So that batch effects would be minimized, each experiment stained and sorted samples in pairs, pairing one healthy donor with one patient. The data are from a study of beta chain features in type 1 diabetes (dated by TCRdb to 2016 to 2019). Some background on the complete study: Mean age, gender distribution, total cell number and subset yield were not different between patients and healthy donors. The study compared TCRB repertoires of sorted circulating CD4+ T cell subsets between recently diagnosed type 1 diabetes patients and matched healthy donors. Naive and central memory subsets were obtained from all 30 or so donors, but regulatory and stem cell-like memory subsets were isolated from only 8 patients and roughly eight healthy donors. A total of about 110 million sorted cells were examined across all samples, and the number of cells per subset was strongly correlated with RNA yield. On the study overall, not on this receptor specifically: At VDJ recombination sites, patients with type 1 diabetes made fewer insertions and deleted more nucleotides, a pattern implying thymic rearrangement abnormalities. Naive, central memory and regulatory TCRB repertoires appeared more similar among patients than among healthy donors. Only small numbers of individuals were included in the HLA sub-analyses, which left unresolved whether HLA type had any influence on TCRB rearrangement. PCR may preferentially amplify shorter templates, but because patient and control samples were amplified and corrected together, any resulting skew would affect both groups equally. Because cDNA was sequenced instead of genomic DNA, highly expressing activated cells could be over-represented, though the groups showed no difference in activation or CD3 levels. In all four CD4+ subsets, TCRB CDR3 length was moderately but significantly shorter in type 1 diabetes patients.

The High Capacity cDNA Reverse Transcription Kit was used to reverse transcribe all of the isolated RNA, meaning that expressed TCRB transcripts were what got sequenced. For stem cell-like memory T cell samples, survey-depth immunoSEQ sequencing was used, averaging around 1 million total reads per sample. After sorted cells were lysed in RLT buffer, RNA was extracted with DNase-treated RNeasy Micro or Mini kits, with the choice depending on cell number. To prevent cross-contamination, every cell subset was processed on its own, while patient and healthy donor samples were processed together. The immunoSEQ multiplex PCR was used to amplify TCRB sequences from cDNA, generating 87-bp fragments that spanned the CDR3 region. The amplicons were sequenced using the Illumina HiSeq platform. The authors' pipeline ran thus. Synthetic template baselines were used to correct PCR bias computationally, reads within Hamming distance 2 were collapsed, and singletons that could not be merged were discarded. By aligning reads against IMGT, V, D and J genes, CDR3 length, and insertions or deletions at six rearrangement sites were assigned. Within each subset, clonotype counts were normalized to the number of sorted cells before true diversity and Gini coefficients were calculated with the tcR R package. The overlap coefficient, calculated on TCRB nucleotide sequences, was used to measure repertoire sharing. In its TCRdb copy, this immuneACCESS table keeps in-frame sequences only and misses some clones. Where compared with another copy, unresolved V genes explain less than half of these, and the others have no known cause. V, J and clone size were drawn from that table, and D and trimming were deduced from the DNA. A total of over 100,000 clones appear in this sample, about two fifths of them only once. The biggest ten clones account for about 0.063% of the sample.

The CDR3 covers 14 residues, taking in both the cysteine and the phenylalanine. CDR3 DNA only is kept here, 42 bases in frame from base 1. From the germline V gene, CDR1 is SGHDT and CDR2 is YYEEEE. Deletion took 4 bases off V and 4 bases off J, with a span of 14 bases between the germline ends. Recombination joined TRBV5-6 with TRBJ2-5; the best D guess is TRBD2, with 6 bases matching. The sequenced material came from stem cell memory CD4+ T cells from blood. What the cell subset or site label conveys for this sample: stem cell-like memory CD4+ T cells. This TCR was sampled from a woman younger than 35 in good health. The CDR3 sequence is CASSPWRGIETQYF. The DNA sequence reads TGTGCCAGCAGCCCCTGGCGGGGAATAGAGACCCAGTACTTC.